The 5 T cell receptor beta chains below all came from one sample that was sequenced in a study of blood T cell repertoires in COVID-19. Assay: immunoSEQ multiplex PCR; the TCRdb copy retains only in-frame clones and omits some. The table includes more than 200,000 clones, around four fifths detected once. The sample taken for sequencing was peripheral blood. The origin of the receptors is a man aged 55 to 70 with acute or convalescent COVID-19.

The chain is built from TRBV11-2 and TRBJ1-2, with 9 bases lining up with TRBD1. This CDR3 spans 15 amino acids. Germline V gives CDR1 SGHAT, CDR2 FQNNGV. The junction had 8 bases not matched to a gene; V was cut back by 5 bases and J by 4 bases. The DNA of the CDR3 is TGTGCCAGCAGCCTCCGGGACAGGGCCCCCTATGGCTACACCTTC. Amino acids: CASSLRDRAPYGYTF.

This clone was observed once. The V call is TRBV5-6, the J call TRBJ2-7, with D possibly being TRBD1 (5 bases). The CDR3 has 12 residues. Deletions cut 6 bases from V and 1 base from J, with 8 bases between. Germline V gene lookup returns CDR1 SGHDT and CDR2 YYEEEE. The DNA for the CDR3 is TGTGCCAGCACTCGACAGTCCTACGAGCAGTACTTC. Protein product: CASTRQSYEQYF.

This chain uses TRBV7-9 with TRBJ2-2; tentative D call: TRBD2 (6 bases). This CDR3 has 15 amino acids. The germline V and J ends were trimmed by 5 bases and 5 bases, with 15 bases remaining between them. The V gene's germline CDR1 is SEHNR and CDR2 FQNEAQ (reference sequence). CDR3 in DNA: TGTGCCAGCAGCCGACAACAGGCGGGGACCGGGGAGCTGTTTTTT. Residues: CASSRQQAGTGELFF.

The V call is TRBV7-9, the J call TRBJ1-1; D is undetermined. Trimming cost V 2 bases and J 8 bases, with 12 bases left between them. The CDR3 is 13 amino acids. Germline V gene data show CDR1 as SEHNR and CDR2 as FQNEAQ (reference sequence). CDR3 loop: CASSLSQRPEAFF. CDR3 DNA: TGTGCCAGCAGCTTATCTCAGAGGCCAGAAGCTTTCTTT.

This chain links TRBV3-1 (or the pseudogene TRBV3-2) with TRBJ1-3; TRBD1 agrees at 11 bases. The germline V gene encodes CDR1 LGHDT and CDR2 YNNKEL (reference sequence). Germline trimming cut 0 bases from V and 3 bases from J; bases unmatched to any gene: 13. This CDR3 is 20 amino acids long. CDR3 loop: CASSQDRGWTGGALGNTIYF. CDR3 DNA: TGTGCCAGCAGCCAAGACCGGGGGTGGACAGGGGGCGCGCTTGGAAACACCATATATTTT.